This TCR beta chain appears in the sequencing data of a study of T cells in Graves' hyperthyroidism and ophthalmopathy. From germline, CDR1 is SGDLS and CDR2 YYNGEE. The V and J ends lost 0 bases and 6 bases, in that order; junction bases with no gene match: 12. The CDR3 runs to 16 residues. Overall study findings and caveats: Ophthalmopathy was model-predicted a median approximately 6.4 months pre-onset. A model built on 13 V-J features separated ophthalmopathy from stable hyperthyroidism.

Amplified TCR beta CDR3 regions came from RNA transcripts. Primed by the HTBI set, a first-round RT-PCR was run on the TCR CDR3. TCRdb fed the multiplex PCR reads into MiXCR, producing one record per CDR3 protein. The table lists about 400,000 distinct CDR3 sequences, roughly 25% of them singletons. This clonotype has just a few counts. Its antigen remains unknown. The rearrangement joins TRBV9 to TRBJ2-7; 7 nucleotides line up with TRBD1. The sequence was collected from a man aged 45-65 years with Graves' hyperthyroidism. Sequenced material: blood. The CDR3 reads CASSVDLDRKVGEQYF. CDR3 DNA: TGTGCCAGCAGCGTAGATCTGGACAGGAAGGTTGGCGAGCAGTACTTC.